Below, 13 T cell receptor beta chains from the same sample are listed, as sequenced in a study of neoadjuvant anti-PD-1 for oral cavity cancer. The assay was immunoSEQ multiplex PCR, and TCRdb's table has in-frame clones only and misses some. The table has approximately 72,000 clones, around 82% seen once. Sequencing was performed on PBMCs, taken before nivolumab (anti-PD-1) treatment. The receptors originated from a person aged 40 to 85 with oral cavity squamous cell carcinoma.

CDR3 nucleotide sequence: TGCGCCAGCAGCATACGACAGGGCGCGAACACTGAAGCTTTCTTT. It is translated as CASSIRQGANTEAFF. This sequence joins TRBV5-1 and TRBJ1-1; 7 nucleotides line up with TRBD1. CDR3 length: 15 residues. Germline V gene sequence: CDR1 SGHRS, CDR2 YFSETQ. The junction had 7 bases not matched to a gene; V was cut back by 4 bases and J by 1 base.

This clone has a single count. The rearrangement links TRBV28 to TRBJ1-5; 9 bases are shared with TRBD1. The V gene end was trimmed by 8 bases and the J gene end by 1 base; junction bases not matched to a gene: 3. Germline V lookup: CDR1 MDHEN, CDR2 SYDVKM. CDR3 length: 14 amino acids. CDR3 residues: CASQGQGSNQPQHF. CDR3 DNA: TGTGCCAGCCAGGGACAGGGAAGCAATCAGCCCCAGCATTTT.

This clone was found once. V usage is TRBV6-5 and J usage is TRBJ1-4, with D perhaps matching TRBD1 (5 bases). V was clipped by 2 bases and J by 3 bases, with 10 bases between them. The V gene's germline CDR1 is MNHEY and CDR2 SVGAGI. The CDR3 sequence is 15 residues long. This CDR3 is CASSYRDRSNEKLFF. CDR3 in DNA: TGTGCCAGCAGTTACAGGGACCGTTCTAATGAAAAACTGTTTTTT.

The chain has TRBV6-5 and TRBJ2-6; possibly TRBD1 or TRBD2 for D (5 bases each). Trimming took off 6 bases at V and 2 bases at J, with 11 bases between the two ends. Looked up from germline, CDR1 is MNHEY and CDR2 is SVGAGI. The CDR3 is 15 residues long. The CDR3 DNA reads TGTGCCAGCAGCCCCGAGGGGACTGGGGCCAACGTCCTGACTTTC. Amino acid sequence: CASSPEGTGANVLTF.

This chain uses TRBV7-9 with TRBJ1-5; D not resolved. This CDR3 contains 13 residues. The V end was cut by 5 bases, the J end by 8 bases, with 13 bases between. The germline gives CDR1 SEHNR, CDR2 FQNEAQ (reference sequence). The CDR3 nucleotides read TGTGCCAGCAGCCTGGACCCAGAGAAGCCCCAGCATTTT. Its protein product is CASSLDPEKPQHF.

V is TRBV28 and J is TRBJ2-1; 11 bases align to TRBD2. The J segment lost 2 bases and the V segment lost 1 base, leaving 1 base of the junction unmatched. The CDR3 is 16 amino acids. Germline V CDR1 and CDR2: MDHEN, SYDVKM. CDR3: CASSLLTSGTYNEQFF. The CDR3, as DNA: TGTGCCAGCAGTTTATTGACTAGCGGGACCTACAATGAGCAGTTCTTC.

The chain uses TRBV5-4 and TRBJ2-3; 10 nucleotides align to TRBD1. CDR1 and CDR2 (germline): SGHNT, YYREEE (reference sequence). Trimming removed 4 bases from V and 5 bases from J; junction bases left unmatched: 7. There are 15 residues in the CDR3. The CDR3 DNA follows: TGTGCCAGCAGCAGTAGACAGGGGGCGGGAGATACGCAGTATTTT. Translated: CASSSRQGAGDTQYF. Drawing the rest from reference TRBV5-4 and TRBJ2-3, the complete variable domain is ETGVTQSPTHLIKTRGQQVTLRCSSQSGHNTVSWYQQALGQGPQFIFQYYREEENGRGNFPPRFSGLQFPNYSSELNVNALELDDSALYLCASSSRQGAGDTQYFGPGTRLTVL.

The chain joins TRBV11-2 to TRBJ2-3; D possibly uses TRBD1 or TRBD2 (6 bases each). Trimming removed 0 bases at V and 9 bases at J, with 13 bases between. Germline CDR1 reads SGHAT; CDR2 reads FQNNGV. This CDR3 spans 14 amino acids. The DNA for the CDR3 is TGTGCCAGCAGCTTAGATTCGAGGAGGGGGACGCAGTATTTT. This sequence encodes CASSLDSRRGTQYF.

The chain combines TRBV10-1 with TRBJ2-7; perhaps TRBD1 as D (5 bases). Looked up from germline, CDR1 is WNHNN and CDR2 is SYGVQD (reference sequence). The CDR3 length is 12 residues. Trimming took 3 bases from V and 9 from J, leaving 12 bases between them. The CDR3 loop is CASSDQGTVQYF. CDR3 bases: TGCGCCAGCAGTGATCAGGGAACCGTGCAGTACTTC.

The chain employs TRBV7-3 and TRBJ2-1, with TRBD2 matching over 9 bases. The CDR3 contains 14 residues. Trimming removed 5 bases from V and 15 bases from J; junction bases left unmatched: 14. Germline CDR1 SGHTA, CDR2 FQGTGA. For the CDR3, the DNA is TGTGCCAGCAGCGCCCGCGGAGCGGGGGGACCGCTGTTCTTC. It encodes CASSARGAGGPLFF.

The chain combines TRBV19 with TRBJ2-7; 7 nucleotides line up with TRBD1. The CDR3 spans 14 residues. Germline V gene lookup returns CDR1 LNHDA and CDR2 SQIVND (reference sequence). Germline trimming cut 5 bases from V and 7 bases from J; bases unmatched to any gene: 11. In nucleotides, the CDR3 is TGTGCCAGTAGTGACTACAGGGGAGATAGGGAGCAGTACTTC. Translating it yields CASSDYRGDREQYF. The full variable domain, in which reference TRBV19 and TRBJ2-7 provide the parts outside the CDR3, is DGGITQSPKYLFRKEGQNVTLSCEQNLNHDAMYWYRQDPGQGLRLIYYSQIVNDFQKGDIAEGYSVSREKKESFPLTVTSAQKNPTAFYLCASSDYRGDREQYFGPGTRLTVT.

The chain combines TRBV19 with TRBJ2-7; D is unresolved. V gave up 3 bases and J gave up 0 bases, with 9 bases separating them. The CDR3 runs to 14 residues. Per germline, CDR1 LNHDA and CDR2 SQIVND (reference sequence). CDR3 sequence reads: CASSMKLNSYEQYF. For the CDR3, the DNA is TGTGCCAGTAGTATGAAGCTGAACTCCTACGAGCAGTACTTC. The variable domain in full, with the rest retrieved from reference TRBV19 and TRBJ2-7, is DGGITQSPKYLFRKEGQNVTLSCEQNLNHDAMYWYRQDPGQGLRLIYYSQIVNDFQKGDIAEGYSVSREKKESFPLTVTSAQKNPTAFYLCASSMKLNSYEQYFGPGTRLTVT.

The chain uses TRBV9 and TRBJ1-4; D remains unclear. The germline V gene has CDR1 SGDLS and CDR2 YYNGEE. The CDR3 loop spans 14 amino acids. V was clipped by 4 bases and J by 6 bases, with 13 bases between them. The CDR3 coding sequence is TGTGCCAGCAGCCTCCAAATCCGCGATGAAAAACTGTTTTTT. Translating it yields CASSLQIRDEKLFF.